Listed here is a single T cell receptor beta chain. The data were obtained in a study of early T cells in non-severe SARS-CoV-2 infection. Study-wide background: Sequencing input comprised bulk RNA from unsorted whole blood; chain pairing was not available.

Trimming stripped 3 bases from V and 4 bases from J, with 11 bases between. The CDR3 totals 15 residues. Germline loops: CDR1 SGHDT, CDR2 YYEEEE. TCRdb reanalysed the 5' RACE reads using MiXCR and keeps one entry per CDR3 protein. The table shows 85,000 to 100,000 distinct CDR3 sequences, with 11% occurring only once. This specimen was whole blood, taken at baseline. The source is an adult who was a healthcare worker with PCR-confirmed SARS-CoV-2 infection or an uninfected control (not recorded which). The chain recombines TRBV5-6 with TRBJ2-6; a possible D gene is TRBD1 (5 bases). DNA for the CDR3: TGTGCCAGCAGCTCAGGGTGGTCCGGGGCCAACGTCCTGACTTTC. Translation: CASSSGWSGANVLTF.